The next 21 T cell receptor beta chains were all read from a single sample in a study of shared clonotypes between healthy human individuals. Assay used: immunoSEQ multiplex PCR; TCRdb lists only in-frame clones, some missing. The repertoire holds over a million clones, with roughly 96% as singletons. Sequencing was done on a sample of naive CD4+ T cells sorted from blood. Subset indicated: CD45RA+ positively selected. All receptors come from a man in his thirties or forties in good health.

Written as DNA, the CDR3 is TGTGCCAGCAGCTTAGGGGCGGGGGAGAGTGAGACCCAGTACTTC. This gives the protein CASSLGAGESETQYF. The chain joins TRBV7-2 to TRBJ2-5; 7 nucleotides agree with TRBD2. Unmatched junction bases numbered 7, after V lost 1 base and J lost 5 bases. Germline V gene lookup returns CDR1 SGHTA and CDR2 FQGNSA. CDR3 size: 15 residues.

This clone showed up just a few times. This sequence joins TRBV6-1 and TRBJ2-3; no reliable D call. The CDR3 totals 14 residues. CDR1 MNHNS and CDR2 SASEGT come from the germline V gene. Trimming left V 2 bases short and J 4 bases short, with 10 bases between. CDR3 sequence reads: CASSERVSADTQYF. In nucleotides, the CDR3 is TGTGCCAGCAGTGAACGTGTGTCCGCAGATACGCAGTATTTT.

This clone was recorded only once. One end of the junction does not line up with germline, which may come from a read error. The chain recombines TRBV6-1 with TRBJ1-2; D is uncertain. Germline lookup yields CDR1 MNHNS and CDR2 SASEGT. The CDR3 length is 12 residues. In DNA form, the CDR3 reads TGTGCCAGCAGTGTAACCCGGTATGACTACACCTTC. Encoded protein: CASSVTRYDYTF.

The genes are TRBV7-2 and TRBJ2-6; TRBD1 agrees at 10 bases. Looked up from germline, CDR1 is SGHTA and CDR2 is FQGNSA. CDR3 size: 18 residues. The V segment lost 1 base and the J segment 0 bases; nucleotides outside the gene matches: 3. CDR3 region: CASSLEGTGVSGANVLTF. The DNA of the CDR3 is TGTGCCAGCAGCTTAGAGGGGACAGGGGTCTCTGGGGCCAACGTCCTGACTTTC. Supplemented by reference TRBV7-2 and TRBJ2-6, the full variable domain reads GAGVSQSPSNKVTEKGKDVELRCDPISGHTALYWYRQSLGQGLEFLIYFQGNSAPDKSGLPSDRFSAERTGGSVSTLTIQRTQQEDSAVYLCASSLEGTGVSGANVLTFGAGSRLTVL.

The rearrangement uses TRBV7-3 and TRBJ2-7; the match to TRBD2 covers 9 bases. CDR1 is SGHTA and CDR2 is FQGTGA in the germline V gene. The CDR3 has 17 amino acids. The V segment lost 4 bases and the J segment 5 bases; nucleotides outside the gene matches: 15. CDR3 nucleotide sequence: TGTGCCAGCAGCTCGCACTCAGGGCTAGCGGGACGCAACGAGCAGTACTTC. It translates to CASSSHSGLAGRNEQYF.

The J gene is TRBJ2-1, the V gene TRBV25-1; possibly TRBD2 for D (6 bases). Germline loops: CDR1 MGHDK, CDR2 SYGVNS. V lost 3 bases and J lost 8, with 23 bases in between. The CDR3 length is 17 residues. CDR3 nucleotides: TGTGCCAGCAGTGACCCAAGGGTGGGGCTAGCGCGGGATGAGCAGTTCTTC. Translation: CASSDPRVGLARDEQFF.

The CDR3 nucleotides are TGTGCCAGCAGTTTTCCTAGCGGAGGGGAAAATGAGCAGTTCTTC. This gives the protein CASSFPSGGENEQFF. This chain uses TRBV28 with TRBJ2-1; 7 bases agree with TRBD2. Germline V gene data show CDR1 as MDHEN and CDR2 as SYDVKM. This CDR3 contains 15 residues. V shed 3 bases and J 7 bases; nucleotides not matched to a gene: 9.

This clone has just a few counts. This specimen includes other DNA sequences encoding the same CDR3. The rearrangement joins TRBV9 to TRBJ2-1; no definite D call. Trimming cost V 0 bases and J 9 bases, with 4 bases left between them. The CDR3 is made up of 11 amino acids. Germline V gives CDR1 SGDLS, CDR2 YYNGEE. CDR3 sequence: CASSVEGEQFF. The CDR3 DNA reads TGTGCCAGCAGCGTAGAGGGTGAGCAGTTCTTC.

V is TRBV2 and J is TRBJ2-7; 10 bases map to TRBD1. Germline CDR1 is SNHLY and CDR2 is FYNNEI. CDR3 size: 15 residues. V trimming: 5 bases; J trimming: 7 bases; junction bases outside the gene matches: 11. The CDR3 reads CASSSGTGVFSEQYF. DNA for the CDR3: TGTGCCAGCAGTTCCGGGACAGGGGTCTTCAGTGAGCAGTACTTC.

The chain has TRBV5-4 and TRBJ2-5, with 10 nucleotides matching TRBD1. J gave up 3 bases and V 9 bases, and 11 bases lay outside the gene matches. This CDR3 has 15 amino acids. Looked up from germline, CDR1 is SGHNT and CDR2 is YYREEE (reference sequence). CDR3 nucleotides: TGTGCCACTCACCGGGACAGGGGTATCGAAGAGACCCAGTACTTC. Protein sequence: CATHRDRGIEETQYF.

This clone was recorded once. The genes are TRBV6-1 and TRBJ1-1; TRBD1 aligns across 7 bases. This CDR3 contains 14 residues. The ends lost 5 bases at V and 1 base at J; junction bases unmatched: 4. In germline, CDR1 is MNHNS, CDR2 SASEGT. CDR3 region: CASSPGTANTEAFF. The CDR3 DNA follows: TGTGCCAGCAGTCCCGGGACAGCGAACACTGAAGCTTTCTTT.

Worth noting for this clone: Mismatch with germline at one junction end may stem from a read error. CDR3 in DNA: TGCAGTGCCAGAGGACCTAACCAGCAGTACTTC. Translating it yields CSARGPNQQYF. V usage is TRBV20-1 and J usage is TRBJ2-7; D remains ambiguous. The germline V gene has CDR1 DFQATT and CDR2 SNEGSKA (reference sequence). The CDR3 spans 11 residues.

A note on this clone: Other DNA sequences in the sample encode the same CDR3. This chain uses TRBV18 with TRBJ1-1; D gene unclear. The CDR3 is made up of 12 amino acids. Germline CDR1 reads KGHSH; CDR2 reads LQKENI. Deletions cut 2 bases from V and 7 bases from J, with 8 bases between. The CDR3 loop reads CASSPAGFEAFF. In nucleotides, the CDR3 is TGTGCCAGCTCACCAGCGGGTTTTGAAGCTTTCTTT.

The chain has TRBV7-3 and TRBJ2-7, with D tentatively TRBD1 or TRBD2 (5 bases each). Germline loops: CDR1 SGHTA, CDR2 FQGTGA. CDR3 size: 16 residues. V was cut by 2 bases and J by 4 bases, with 18 bases left in between. CDR3 amino acids: CASSLDGGGTRYEQYF. The CDR3 DNA sequence: TGTGCCAGCAGCTTAGATGGGGGTGGGACGCGATACGAGCAGTACTTC.

The chain has TRBV19 and TRBJ2-3; perhaps TRBD2 as D (6 bases). This CDR3 has 17 residues. V dropped 3 bases and J dropped 4 bases, with 20 bases sitting between them. In germline, CDR1 is LNHDA, CDR2 SQIVND (reference sequence). The CDR3 bases are TGTGCCAGTAGTATGACCTCCCGGGGGAGGACGGCAGATACGCAGTATTTT. This encodes CASSMTSRGRTADTQYF.

The V and J genes are TRBV18 and TRBJ2-7; weak D call: TRBD1 (6 bases). Germline-derived CDR1 and CDR2 are KGHSH and LQKENI. The length of the CDR3 is 16 residues. V lost 0 bases, J lost 0 bases, and 12 bases lay in between. The CDR3 DNA reads as TGTGCCAGCTCACCACCGGGCGGCAGGGGCTCCTACGAGCAGTACTTC. It translates to CASSPPGGRGSYEQYF. The entire variable domain, with the rest obtained from reference TRBV18 and TRBJ2-7, is as follows: NAGVMQNPRHLVRRRGQEARLRCSPMKGHSHVYWYRQLPEEGLKFMVYLQKENIIDESGMPKERFSAEFPKEGPSILRIQQVVRGDSAAYFCASSPPGGRGSYEQYFGPGTRLTVT.

The chain is built from TRBV7-6 and TRBJ2-1; 10 bases are shared with TRBD2. The length of the CDR3 is 15 residues. Germline lookup yields CDR1 SGHVS and CDR2 FNYEAQ. V lost 5 bases to trimming and J lost 4 bases; unmatched junction nucleotides: 5. This chain's CDR3 is CASSLSSGSYNEQFF. CDR3 DNA: TGTGCCAGCAGCCTTTCTAGCGGGAGTTACAATGAGCAGTTCTTC.

Remarks on this clone: Different DNA sequences within this sample yield the same CDR3. The chain combines TRBV29-1 with TRBJ2-3; D perhaps matches TRBD1 (6 bases). Germline V gene lookup returns CDR1 SQVTM and CDR2 ANQGSEA. The CDR3 totals 12 residues. V lost 4 bases to trimming and J lost 4 bases, with 9 bases between them. In nucleotides, the CDR3 is TGCAGCGTTGTACAGGGATCAGATACGCAGTATTTT. This encodes CSVVQGSDTQYF.

The genes are TRBV5-1 and TRBJ2-1, with 9 nucleotides matching TRBD2. CDR3 length: 17 amino acids. The ends lost 1 base at V and 0 bases at J; junction bases unmatched: 5. Germline lookup yields CDR1 SGHRS and CDR2 YFSETQ. CDR3 loop: CASSLSSGGSSYNEQFF. CDR3 nucleotides: TGCGCCAGCAGCTTGAGCAGCGGGGGGAGCTCCTACAATGAGCAGTTCTTC.

This clone was detected only a few times. J is TRBJ1-4 and V is TRBV5-5; no clear D. Between the trimmed V and J ends, which lost 0 bases and 13 bases, there was a span of 13 bases. The CDR3 covers 13 residues. Germline-derived CDR1 and CDR2 are SGHKS and YYEKEE (reference sequence). The CDR3 DNA reads TGTGCCAGCAGCTTGGAATCTCTAGGCGTACTGTTTTTT. Protein: CASSLESLGVLFF.

As regards this clone: Additional DNA sequences in this sample encode the identical CDR3. V usage is TRBV27 and J usage is TRBJ2-7, with TRBD1 matching over 7 bases. V lost 3 bases, J lost 3 bases, and 2 bases stayed unmatched. CDR3 size: 13 residues. Looked up from germline, CDR1 is MNHEY and CDR2 is SMNVEV (reference sequence). This chain's CDR3 is CASSLSGGYEQYF. CDR3 coding DNA: TGTGCCAGCAGTTTGTCAGGGGGCTACGAGCAGTACTTC.